The rows below give T cell receptor beta chains drawn from one sample of a study of patients and donors after allogeneic stem cell transplantation. TCRdb used MiXCR to reprocess the RT-PCR reads, holding one entry per CDR3 protein. The sample consists of hundreds of thousands of distinct CDR3 sequences, under 20% of them appearing once. The sample consisted of blood, either unsorted or a sorted T cell fraction (not recorded which). The origin of the receptors is a human donor who was either an allogeneic HSCT recipient or a stem cell or donor lymphocyte infusion donor (not recorded which). It is not recorded whose cells these are; they may come from a transplant donor. Each CDR3 is given with its conserved first and last residue. The D gene is left open where the match is weak. The size of a clone is reported for some rows only, either as once, few or many, or as a class for expanded clones.

>.|TRBV28|TRBJ1-6|TRBD1
CASSSGTGGSPLHF
TGTGCCAGCAGCTCCGGGACAGGGGGGTCACCCCTCCACTTT
>.|TRBV6-6|TRBJ1-1|.
CASSLPTAEAFF
TGTGCCAGCAGTCTACCCACGGCTGAAGCTTTCTTT
>many|TRBV5-1|TRBJ2-7|.
CASSRDGLHLRNEQYF
TGCGCCAGCAGCCGGGACGGCCTACACCTAAGGAACGAGCAGTACTTC
>many|TRBV29-1|TRBJ2-1|.
CSVVGGEQFF
TGCAGCGTTGTAGGGGGTGAGCAGTTCTTC
>few|TRBV7-3|TRBJ2-7|TRBD2
CASSYVSGGNYEQYF
TGTGCCAGCAGCTACGTCAGCGGGGGGAACTACGAGCAGTACTTC
>many|TRBV12-3/TRBV12-4|TRBJ2-3|TRBD2
CASSLGAGGPDTQYF
TGTGCCAGCAGTTTAGGAGCGGGGGGGCCAGATACGCAGTATTTT
>few|TRBV19|TRBJ1-5|.
CASSIWGAGNQPQHF
TGTGCCAGTAGTATATGGGGGGCTGGCAATCAGCCCCAGCATTTT
>.|TRBV20-1|TRBJ1-1|.
CSAAGQTEAFF
TGCAGTGCCGCGGGGCAAACTGAAGCTTTCTTT
>few|TRBV7-8|TRBJ1-5|TRBD1
CASSQDRDRGQPQHF
TGTGCCAGCAGCCAGGACAGGGACCGAGGTCAGCCCCAGCATTTT
>few|TRBV7-9|TRBJ2-4|.
CASSFGTLQYF
TGTGCCAGCAGCTTCGGGACACTTCAGTACTTC
>few|TRBV11-2|TRBJ2-3|.
CASSLKGEGTDTQYF
TGTGCCAGCAGCTTAAAGGGGGAGGGCACAGATACGCAGTATTTT
>.|TRBV5-1|TRBJ2-5|.
CASSLYPWRGQPTKNQETQYF
TGCGCCAGCAGCTTGTACCCCTGGCGGGGCCAACCCACTAAAAACCAAGAGACCCAGTACTTC
>many|TRBV29-1|TRBJ2-7|.
CSARWGGSEQYF
TGCAGCGCCCGGTGGGGCGGAAGTGAGCAGTACTTC
>few|TRBV2|TRBJ2-5|.
CASSGTGTQYF
TGTGCCAGCAGCGGAACAGGGACCCAGTACTTC
>few|TRBV7-3|TRBJ2-1|.
CASSLSYITEQFF
TGTGCCAGCAGCTTAAGCTATATTACAGAGCAGTTCTTC
>few|TRBV9|TRBJ2-1|TRBD1
CASSAGTAYNEQFF
TGTGCCAGCAGCGCCGGGACAGCATACAATGAGCAGTTCTTC
>few|TRBV12-3/TRBV12-4|TRBJ2-3|TRBD1
CASKGGAEADTQYF
TGTGCCAGCAAAGGGGGCGCAGAGGCAGATACGCAGTATTTT
>many|TRBV10-3|TRBJ1-5|TRBD1
CATDPGQGAGQPQHF
TGTGCCACCGACCCGGGACAGGGGGCCGGGCAGCCCCAGCATTTT
>once|TRBV7-9|TRBJ2-1|.
CASSLVSPSSYNEQFF
TGTGCCAGCAGCTTAGTCTCGCCGAGCTCCTACAATGAGCAGTTCTTC
>few|TRBV20-1|TRBJ1-1|.
CSATGHPGGAFF
TGCAGTGCTACCGGACACCCTGGAGGGGCTTTCTTT
>.|TRBV2|TRBJ1-5|TRBD1
CASSDKGANQPQHF
TGTGCCAGCAGTGATAAGGGGGCCAATCAGCCCCAGCATTTT
>.|TRBV20-1|TRBJ2-2|.
CSAREGPGELFF
TGCAGTGCTAGAGAGGGACCCGGGGAGCTGTTTTTT
>.|TRBV6-4|TRBJ1-2|.
CASSATPPISGYTF
TGTGCCAGCAGCGCAACCCCCCCGATTTCTGGCTACACCTTC
>.|TRBV7-9|TRBJ2-5|TRBD2
CASSLETSVGTQYF
TGTGCCAGCAGCTTAGAGACTAGCGTTGGGACCCAGTACTTC
>.|TRBV10-3|TRBJ1-4|TRBD1
CAISERTGGHGNEKLFF
TGTGCCATCAGTGAACGGACAGGGGGCCATGGTAATGAAAAACTGTTTTTT
>many|TRBV7-2|TRBJ2-7|.
CASSLAGAGEEQYF
TGTGCCAGCAGCTTAGCAGGTGCGGGTGAAGAGCAGTACTTC
>.|TRBV10-3|TRBJ2-2|TRBD2
CAISELAGKLLTGELFF
TGTGCCATCAGTGAACTAGCGGGGAAACTCCTCACCGGGGAGCTGTTTTTT
>.|TRBV5-1|TRBJ2-1|TRBD2
CASIAGGQYNEQFF
TGCGCCAGCATTGCGGGGGGCCAGTACAATGAGCAGTTCTTC
>.|TRBV12-3/TRBV12-4|TRBJ1-2|.
CASRDTGYYGYTF
TGTGCCAGCAGAGATACAGGGTACTATGGCTACACCTTC
>.|TRBV2|TRBJ2-3|TRBD2
CASSVELTSGATDTQYF
TGTGCCAGCAGTGTAGAGTTAACTAGCGGGGCAACAGATACGCAGTATTTT
>once|TRBV7-9|TRBJ2-7|TRBD1
CASSFSYRGYSYEQYF
TGTGCCAGCAGCTTCTCATACAGGGGCTACTCCTACGAGCAGTACTTC
>few|TRBV3-1|TRBJ2-5|.
CASSQEDSAAETQYF
TGTGCCAGCAGCCAAGAGGATTCAGCTGCGGAGACCCAGTACTTC
>.|TRBV7-2|TRBJ2-2|.
CASSPRDLGRNTGELFF
TGTGCCAGCAGCCCCCGGGACCTGGGGCGTAACACCGGGGAGCTGTTTTTT
>few|TRBV6-6|TRBJ2-5|.
CASSYSEGQTQYF
TGTGCCAGCAGTTACTCCGAAGGTCAGACCCAGTACTTC
>few|TRBV5-1|TRBJ2-7|TRBD1
CASSKTGAREYEQYF
TGCGCCAGCAGCAAGACAGGGGCGAGGGAATACGAGCAGTACTTC
>.|TRBV10-3|TRBJ1-5|.
CAISEPVPGGSNQPQHF
TGTGCCATCAGTGAGCCGGTGCCCGGGGGTAGCAATCAGCCCCAGCATTTT
>.|TRBV2|TRBJ2-3|TRBD2
CASSPGLANADTQYF
TGTGCCAGCAGTCCGGGACTAGCAAATGCAGATACGCAGTATTTT
>few|TRBV9|TRBJ2-3|.
CASSADLDTQYF
TGTGCCAGCAGCGCAGACTTGGATACGCAGTATTTT
>.|TRBV29-1|TRBJ2-3|TRBD1
CSGSGTGTDTQYF
TGCAGCGGATCCGGGACAGGGACAGATACGCAGTATTTT
>.|TRBV4-1|TRBJ1-2|.
CASSHAGSYGYTF
TGCGCCAGCAGCCACGCAGGGAGCTATGGCTACACCTTC
>.|TRBV28|TRBJ2-1|TRBD2
CASSRTASGSRVKEQFF
TGTGCCAGCAGTCGGACCGCTAGCGGGAGTCGGGTGAAAGAGCAGTTCTTC
>.|TRBV19|TRBJ2-4|.
CASSIAPSRQNIQYF
TGTGCCAGTAGTATAGCCCCAAGTAGGCAAAACATTCAGTACTTC
>few|TRBV15|TRBJ2-6|.
CATSRDRRFGANVLTF
TGTGCCACCAGCAGAGATAGGCGGTTCGGGGCCAACGTCCTGACTTTC